This T cell receptor (beta chain) was recorded in a study of cytomegalovirus exposure and HLA in healthy donors. PCR used 60 Vbeta primers and 13 Jbeta primers. Assay: immunoSEQ multiplex PCR; the TCRdb copy retains only in-frame clones and omits some. The sample records approximately 130,000 clones, 81% being singletons. The CDR3 runs 13 residues. V lost 1 base and J lost 4; bases outside the gene matches: 2. CDR1 is SQVTM and CDR2 is ANQGSEA in the germline V gene. In its sample, this clone was seen a few times. The sequenced sample was PBMCs. The clonotype comes from a woman aged 40 to 50 in good health and CMV-seropositive. The gene calls are TRBV29-1 and TRBJ1-1, with 8 bases matching TRBD1. The CDR3 loop reads CSVEGTGSTEAFF. The DNA for the CDR3 is TGCAGCGTTGAAGGGACAGGGAGCACTGAAGCTTTCTTT.